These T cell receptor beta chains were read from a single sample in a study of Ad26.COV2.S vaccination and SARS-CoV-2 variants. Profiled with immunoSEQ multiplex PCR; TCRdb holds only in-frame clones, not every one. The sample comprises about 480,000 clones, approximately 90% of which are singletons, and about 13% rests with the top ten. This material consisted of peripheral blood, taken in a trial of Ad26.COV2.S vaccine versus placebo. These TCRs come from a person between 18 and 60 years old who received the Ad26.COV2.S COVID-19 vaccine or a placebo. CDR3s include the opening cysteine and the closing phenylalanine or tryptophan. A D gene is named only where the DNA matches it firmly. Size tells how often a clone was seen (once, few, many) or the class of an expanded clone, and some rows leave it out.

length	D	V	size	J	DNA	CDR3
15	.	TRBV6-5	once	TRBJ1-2	TGTGCCAGCAGCAGAGGAGGAGAAGCTAACTATGGCTACACCTTC	CASSRGGEANYGYTF
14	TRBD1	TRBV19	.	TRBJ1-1	TGTGCCAGTAAGACAGGGGCGAAGAACACTGAAGCTTTCTTT	CASKTGAKNTEAFF
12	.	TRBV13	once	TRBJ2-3	TGTGCCAGCAGCTCCACAGGGGATACGCAGTATTTT	CASSSTGDTQYF
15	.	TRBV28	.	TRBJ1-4	TGTGCCAGCAGTTTAGGCAGGTCTGGAGATGAAAAACTGTTTTTT	CASSLGRSGDEKLFF
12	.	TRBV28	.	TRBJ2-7	TGTGCCAGCAGTTTACCTAATGACGAGCAGTACTTC	CASSLPNDEQYF
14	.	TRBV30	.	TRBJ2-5	TGTGCCTGGAGTGTCGGGGGAGCTGGGGAGACCCAGTACTTC	CAWSVGGAGETQYF
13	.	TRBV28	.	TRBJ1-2	TGTGCCAGCAGTTTTACCGACCACTATGGCTACACCTTC	CASSFTDHYGYTF
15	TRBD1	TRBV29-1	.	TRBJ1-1	TGCAGCGTTGAACCCAGGGGGGTATGGGGCACTGAAGCTTTCTTT	CSVEPRGVWGTEAFF
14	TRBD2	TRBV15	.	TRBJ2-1	TGTGCCACCAGCAGTTCACTAGCGGGAGTCGAGCAGTTCTTC	CATSSSLAGVEQFF
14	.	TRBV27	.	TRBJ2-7	TGTGCCAGCAGTCCCTCGGATCCTCGGTGGGAGCAGTACTTC	CASSPSDPRWEQYF
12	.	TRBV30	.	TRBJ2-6	TGTGCCTGGGGGACTGGGGCCAACGTCCTGACTTTC	CAWGTGANVLTF
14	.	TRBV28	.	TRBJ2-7	TGTGCCAGCAGTTTAGGAAGCCATTCCTACGAGCAGTACTTC	CASSLGSHSYEQYF